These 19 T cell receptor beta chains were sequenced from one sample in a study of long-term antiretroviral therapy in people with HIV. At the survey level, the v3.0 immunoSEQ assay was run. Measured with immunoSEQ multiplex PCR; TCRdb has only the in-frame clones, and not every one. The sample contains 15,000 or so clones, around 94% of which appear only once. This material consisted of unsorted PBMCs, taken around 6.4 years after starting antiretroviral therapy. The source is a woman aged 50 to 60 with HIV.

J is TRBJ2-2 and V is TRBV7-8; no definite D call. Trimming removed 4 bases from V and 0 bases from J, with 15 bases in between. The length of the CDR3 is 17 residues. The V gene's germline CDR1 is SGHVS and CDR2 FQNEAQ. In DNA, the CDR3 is TGTGCCAGCAGCTGGCGCGGCGGCCACGCGAACACCGGGGAGCTGTTTTTT. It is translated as CASSWRGGHANTGELFF. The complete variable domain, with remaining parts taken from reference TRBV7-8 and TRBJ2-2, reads GAGVSQSPRYKVAKRGQDVALRCDPISGHVSLFWYQQALGQGPEFLTYFQNEAQLDKSGLPSDRFFAERPEGSVSTLKIQRTQQEDSAVYLCASSWRGGHANTGELFFGEGSRLTVL.

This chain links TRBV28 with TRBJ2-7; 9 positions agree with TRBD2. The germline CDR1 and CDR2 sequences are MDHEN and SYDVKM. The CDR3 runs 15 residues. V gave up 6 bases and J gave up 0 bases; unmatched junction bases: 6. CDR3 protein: CASSNSGGLSYEQYF. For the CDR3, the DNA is TGTGCCAGCAGCAATAGCGGGGGCCTCTCCTACGAGCAGTACTTC.

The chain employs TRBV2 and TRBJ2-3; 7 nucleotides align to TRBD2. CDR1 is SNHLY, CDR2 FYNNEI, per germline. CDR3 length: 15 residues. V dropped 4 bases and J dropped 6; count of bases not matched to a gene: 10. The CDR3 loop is CASSGGDYPPDTQYF. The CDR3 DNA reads TGTGCCAGCAGTGGAGGGGACTATCCACCGGATACGCAGTATTTT. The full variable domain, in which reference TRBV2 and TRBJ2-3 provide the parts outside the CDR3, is EPEVTQTPSHQVTQMGQEVILRCVPISNHLYFYWYRQILGQKVEFLVSFYNNEISEKSEIFDDQFSVERPDGSNFTLKIRSTKLEDSAMYFCASSGGDYPPDTQYFGPGTRLTVL.

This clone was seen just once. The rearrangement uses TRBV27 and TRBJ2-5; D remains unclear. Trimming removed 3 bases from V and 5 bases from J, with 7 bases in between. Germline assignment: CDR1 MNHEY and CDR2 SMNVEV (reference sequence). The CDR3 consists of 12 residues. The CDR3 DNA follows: TGTGCCAGCAGTTTTCAAGGGGAGACCCAGTACTTC. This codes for CASSFQGETQYF.

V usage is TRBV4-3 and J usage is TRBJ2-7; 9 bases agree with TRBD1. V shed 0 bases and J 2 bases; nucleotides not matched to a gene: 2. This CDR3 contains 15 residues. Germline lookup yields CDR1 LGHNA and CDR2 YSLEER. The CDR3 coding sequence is TGCGCCAGCAGCCAAGAACAGGGGGCACCCTACGAGCAGTACTTC. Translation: CASSQEQGAPYEQYF.

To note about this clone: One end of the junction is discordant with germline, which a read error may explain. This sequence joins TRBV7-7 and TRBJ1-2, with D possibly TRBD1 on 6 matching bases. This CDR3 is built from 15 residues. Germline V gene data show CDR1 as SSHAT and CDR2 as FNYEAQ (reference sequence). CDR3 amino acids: CASSLGHLANYGYTF. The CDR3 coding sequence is TGTGCTAGCAGCTTGGGACATCTAGCTAACTATGGCTACACCTTC.

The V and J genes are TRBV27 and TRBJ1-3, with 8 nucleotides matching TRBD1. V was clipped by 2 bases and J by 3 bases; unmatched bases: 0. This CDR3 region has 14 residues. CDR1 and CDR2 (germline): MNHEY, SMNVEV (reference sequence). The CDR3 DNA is TGTGCCAGCAGTTTAGGACAGGGTGGAAACACCATATATTTT. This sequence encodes CASSLGQGGNTIYF.

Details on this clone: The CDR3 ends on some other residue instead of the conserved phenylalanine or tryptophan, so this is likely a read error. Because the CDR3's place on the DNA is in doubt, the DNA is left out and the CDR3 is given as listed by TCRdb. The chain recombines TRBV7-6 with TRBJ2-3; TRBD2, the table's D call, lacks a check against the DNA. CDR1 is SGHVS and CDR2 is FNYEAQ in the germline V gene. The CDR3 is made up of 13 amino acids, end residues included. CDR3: CASSSPSGSANPS.

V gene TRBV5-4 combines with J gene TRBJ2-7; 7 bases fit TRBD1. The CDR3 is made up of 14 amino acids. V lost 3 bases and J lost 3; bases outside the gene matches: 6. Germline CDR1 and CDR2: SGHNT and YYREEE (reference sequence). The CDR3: CASSSGGHNYEQYF. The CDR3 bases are TGTGCCAGCAGCTCAGGGGGACACAACTACGAGCAGTACTTC.

The DNA of the CDR3 is TGTGCCAGCAGAAACCGACTAGCGGGAGCTTCGTTACAGTATGAGCAGTTCTTC. This sequence encodes CASRNRLAGASLQYEQFF. The chain uses TRBV2 and TRBJ2-1; the match to TRBD2 covers 12 bases. CDR1 is SNHLY, CDR2 FYNNEI, per germline. This CDR3 has 18 residues. With V trimmed by 6 bases and J by 8 bases, 17 bases remained unmatched. The full variable domain, its missing parts supplied by reference TRBV2 and TRBJ2-1, is EPEVTQTPSHQVTQMGQEVILRCVPISNHLYFYWYRQILGQKVEFLVSFYNNEISEKSEIFDDQFSVERPDGSNFTLKIRSTKLEDSAMYFCASRNRLAGASLQYEQFFGPGTRLTVL.

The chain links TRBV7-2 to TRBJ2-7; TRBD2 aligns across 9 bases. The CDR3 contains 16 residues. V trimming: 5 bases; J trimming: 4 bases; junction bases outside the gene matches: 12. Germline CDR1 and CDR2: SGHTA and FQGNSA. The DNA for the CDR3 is TGTGCCAGCAGCCCCATGGCGGGAGGGCTTGGATACGAGCAGTACTTC. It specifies CASSPMAGGLGYEQYF.

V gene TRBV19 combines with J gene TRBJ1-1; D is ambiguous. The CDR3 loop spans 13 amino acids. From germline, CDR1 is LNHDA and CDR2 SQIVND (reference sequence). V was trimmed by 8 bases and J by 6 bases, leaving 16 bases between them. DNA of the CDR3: TGTGCCAGTGCCGTCTACTCTTATTCTGAAGCTTTCTTT. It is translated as CASAVYSYSEAFF.

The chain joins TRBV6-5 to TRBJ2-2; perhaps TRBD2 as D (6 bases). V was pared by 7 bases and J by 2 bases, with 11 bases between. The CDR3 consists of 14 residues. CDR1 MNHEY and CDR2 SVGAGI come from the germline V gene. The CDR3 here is CASTGGINTGELFF. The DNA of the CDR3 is TGTGCCAGCACTGGAGGGATCAACACCGGGGAGCTGTTTTTT.

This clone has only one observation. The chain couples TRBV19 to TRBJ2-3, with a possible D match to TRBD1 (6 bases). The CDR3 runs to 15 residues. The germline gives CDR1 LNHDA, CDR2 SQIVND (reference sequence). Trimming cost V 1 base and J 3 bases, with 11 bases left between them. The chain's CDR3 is CASSIAARGTDTQYF. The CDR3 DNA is TGTGCCAGTAGTATAGCTGCCAGGGGAACAGATACGCAGTATTTT.

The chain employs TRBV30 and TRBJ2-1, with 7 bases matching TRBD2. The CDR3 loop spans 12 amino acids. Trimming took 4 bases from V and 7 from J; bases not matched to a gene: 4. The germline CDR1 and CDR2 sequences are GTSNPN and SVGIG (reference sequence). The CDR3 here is CAWKREGNEQFF. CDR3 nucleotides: TGTGCCTGGAAAAGGGAGGGAAATGAGCAGTTCTTC.

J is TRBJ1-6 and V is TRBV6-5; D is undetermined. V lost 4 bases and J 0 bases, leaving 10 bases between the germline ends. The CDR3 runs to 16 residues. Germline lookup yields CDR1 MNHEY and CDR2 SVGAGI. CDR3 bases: TGTGCCAGCAGTTCTCTCGATAGCTCCTATAATTCACCCCTCCACTTT. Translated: CASSSLDSSYNSPLHF.

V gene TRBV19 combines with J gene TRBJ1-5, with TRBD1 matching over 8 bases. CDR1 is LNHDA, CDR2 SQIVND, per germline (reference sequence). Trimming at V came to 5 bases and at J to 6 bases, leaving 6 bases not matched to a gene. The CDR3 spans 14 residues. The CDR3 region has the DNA TGTGCCAGTAGTTTCCGGACAGGGCGTCAGCCCCAGCATTTT. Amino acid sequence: CASSFRTGRQPQHF.

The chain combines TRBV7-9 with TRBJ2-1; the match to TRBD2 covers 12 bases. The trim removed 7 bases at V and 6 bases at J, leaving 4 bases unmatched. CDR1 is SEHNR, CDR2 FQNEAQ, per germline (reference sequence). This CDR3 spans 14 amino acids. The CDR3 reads CASTSTSGSNEQFF. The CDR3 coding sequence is TGTGCCAGCACTTCGACTAGCGGGAGCAATGAGCAGTTCTTC.

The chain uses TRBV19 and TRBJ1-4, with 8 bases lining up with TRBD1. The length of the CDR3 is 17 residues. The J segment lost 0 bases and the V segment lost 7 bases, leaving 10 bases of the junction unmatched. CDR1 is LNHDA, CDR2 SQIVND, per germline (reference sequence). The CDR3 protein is CASTRTGTSATNEKLFF. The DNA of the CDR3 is TGTGCCAGTACGAGGACAGGGACCTCTGCAACTAATGAAAAACTGTTTTTT.